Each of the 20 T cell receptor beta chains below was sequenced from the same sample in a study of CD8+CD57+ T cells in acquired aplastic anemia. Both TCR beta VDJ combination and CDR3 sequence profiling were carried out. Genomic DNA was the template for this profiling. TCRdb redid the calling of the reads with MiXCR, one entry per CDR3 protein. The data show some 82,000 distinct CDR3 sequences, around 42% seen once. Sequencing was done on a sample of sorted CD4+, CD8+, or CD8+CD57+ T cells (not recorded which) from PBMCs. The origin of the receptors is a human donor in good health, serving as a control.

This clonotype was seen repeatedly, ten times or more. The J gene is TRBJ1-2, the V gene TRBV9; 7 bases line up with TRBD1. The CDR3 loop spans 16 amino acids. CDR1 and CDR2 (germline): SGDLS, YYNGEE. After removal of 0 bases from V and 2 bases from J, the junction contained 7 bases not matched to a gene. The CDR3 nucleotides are TGTGCCAGCAGCGTAGGCTCATGGGACAGCAACTATGGCTACACCTTC. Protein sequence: CASSVGSWDSNYGYTF.

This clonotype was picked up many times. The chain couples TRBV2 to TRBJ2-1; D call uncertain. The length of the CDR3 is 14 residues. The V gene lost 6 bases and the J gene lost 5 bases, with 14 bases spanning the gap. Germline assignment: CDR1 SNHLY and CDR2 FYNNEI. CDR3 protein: CASSLGRVNNEQFF. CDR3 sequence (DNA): TGTGCCAGCAGCTTAGGACGGGTAAACAATGAGCAGTTCTTC.

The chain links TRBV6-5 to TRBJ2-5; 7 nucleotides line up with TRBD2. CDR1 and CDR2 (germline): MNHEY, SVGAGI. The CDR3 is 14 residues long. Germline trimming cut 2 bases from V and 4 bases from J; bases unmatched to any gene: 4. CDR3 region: CASSYGEGPETQYF. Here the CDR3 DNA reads TGTGCCAGCAGTTACGGGGAGGGGCCAGAGACCCAGTACTTC.

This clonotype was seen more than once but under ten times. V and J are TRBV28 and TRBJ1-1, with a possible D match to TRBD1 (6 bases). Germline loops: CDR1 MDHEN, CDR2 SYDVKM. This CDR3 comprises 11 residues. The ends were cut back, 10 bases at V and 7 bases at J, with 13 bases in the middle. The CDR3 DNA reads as TGTGCCACCTTACAGGGAGGTGAAGCTTTCTTT. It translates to CATLQGGEAFF. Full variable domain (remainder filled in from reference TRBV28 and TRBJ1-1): DVKVTQSSRYLVKRTGEKVFLECVQDMDHENMFWYRQDPGLGLRLIYFSYDVKMKEKGDIPEGYSVSREKKERFSLILESASTNQTSMYLCATLQGGEAFFGQGTRLTVV.

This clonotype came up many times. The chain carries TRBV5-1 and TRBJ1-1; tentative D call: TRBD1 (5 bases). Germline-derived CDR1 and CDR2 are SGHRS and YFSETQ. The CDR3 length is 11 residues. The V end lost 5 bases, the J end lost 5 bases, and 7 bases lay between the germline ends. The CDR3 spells CASRAGTEAFF. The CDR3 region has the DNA TGCGCCAGCAGGGCAGGGACTGAAGCTTTCTTT. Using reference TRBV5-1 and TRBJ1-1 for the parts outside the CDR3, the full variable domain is KAGVTQTPRYLIKTRGQQVTLSCSPISGHRSVSWYQQTPGQGLQFLFEYFSETQRNKGNFPGRFSGRQFSNSRSEMNVSTLELGDSALYLCASRAGTEAFFGQGTRLTVV.

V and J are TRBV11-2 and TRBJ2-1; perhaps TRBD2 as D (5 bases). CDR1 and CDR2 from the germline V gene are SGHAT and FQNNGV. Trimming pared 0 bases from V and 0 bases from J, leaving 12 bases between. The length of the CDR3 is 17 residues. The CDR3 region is CASSLDLTGSSYNEQFF. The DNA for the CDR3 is TGTGCCAGCAGCTTAGATCTAACGGGGAGCTCCTACAATGAGCAGTTCTTC.

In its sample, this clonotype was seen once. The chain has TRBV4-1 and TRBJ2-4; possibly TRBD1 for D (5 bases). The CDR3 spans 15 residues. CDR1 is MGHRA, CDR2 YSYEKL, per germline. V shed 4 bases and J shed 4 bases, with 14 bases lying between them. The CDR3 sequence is CASSLSVQDKNIQYF. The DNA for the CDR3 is TGCGCCAGCAGCCTATCCGTACAGGATAAAAACATTCAGTACTTC.

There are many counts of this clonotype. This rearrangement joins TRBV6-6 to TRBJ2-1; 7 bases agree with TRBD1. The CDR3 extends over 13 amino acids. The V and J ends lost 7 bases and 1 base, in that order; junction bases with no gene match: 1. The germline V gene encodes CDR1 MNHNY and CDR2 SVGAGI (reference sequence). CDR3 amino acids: CASTTGSYNEQFF. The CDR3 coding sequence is TGTGCCAGCACGACAGGGTCCTACAATGAGCAGTTCTTC.

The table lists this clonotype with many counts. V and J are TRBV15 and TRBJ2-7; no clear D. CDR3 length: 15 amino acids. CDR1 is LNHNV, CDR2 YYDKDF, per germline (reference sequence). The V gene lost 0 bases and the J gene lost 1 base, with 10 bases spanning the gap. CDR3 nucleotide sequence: TGTGCCACCAGCAGAGAAAGGGATGAATCCTACGAGCAGTACTTC. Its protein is CATSRERDESYEQYF.

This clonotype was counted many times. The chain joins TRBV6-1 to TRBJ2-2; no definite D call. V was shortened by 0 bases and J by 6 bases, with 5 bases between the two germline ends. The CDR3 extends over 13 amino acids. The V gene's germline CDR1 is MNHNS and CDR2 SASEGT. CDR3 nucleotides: TGTGCCAGCAGTGAAGCTGATGCCGGGGAGCTGTTTTTT. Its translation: CASSEADAGELFF.

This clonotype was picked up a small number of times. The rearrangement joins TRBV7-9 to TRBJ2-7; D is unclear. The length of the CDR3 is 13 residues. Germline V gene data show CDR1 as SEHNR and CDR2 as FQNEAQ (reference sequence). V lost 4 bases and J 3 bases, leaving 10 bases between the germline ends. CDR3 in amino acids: CASSSNTNYEQYF. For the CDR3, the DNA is TGTGCCAGCAGCTCCAACACTAACTACGAGCAGTACTTC. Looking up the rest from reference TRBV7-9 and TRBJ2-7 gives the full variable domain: DTGVSQNPRHKITKRGQNVTFRCDPISEHNRLYWYRQTLGQGPEFLTYFQNEAQLEKSRLLSDRFSAERPKGSFSTLEIQRTEQGDSAMYLCASSSNTNYEQYFGPGTRLTVT.

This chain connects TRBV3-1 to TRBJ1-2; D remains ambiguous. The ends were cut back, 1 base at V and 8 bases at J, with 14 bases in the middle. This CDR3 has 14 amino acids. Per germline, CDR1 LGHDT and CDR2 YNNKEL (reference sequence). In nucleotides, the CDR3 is TGTGCCAGCAGCCAAGGGCCGGCGAATGAGGGCTACACCTTC. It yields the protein CASSQGPANEGYTF.

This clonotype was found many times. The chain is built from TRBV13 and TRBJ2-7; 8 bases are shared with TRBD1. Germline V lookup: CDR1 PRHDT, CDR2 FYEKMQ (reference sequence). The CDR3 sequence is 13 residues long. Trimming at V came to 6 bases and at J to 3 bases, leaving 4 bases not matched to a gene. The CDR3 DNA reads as TGTGCCAGCAGGTCGACAGGGGACTACGAGCAGTACTTC. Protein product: CASRSTGDYEQYF. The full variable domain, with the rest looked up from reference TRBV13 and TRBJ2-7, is AAGVIQSPRHLIKEKRETATLKCYPIPRHDTVYWYQQGPGQDPQFLISFYEKMQSDKGSIPDRFSAQQFSDYHSELNMSSLELGDSALYFCASRSTGDYEQYFGPGTRLTVT.

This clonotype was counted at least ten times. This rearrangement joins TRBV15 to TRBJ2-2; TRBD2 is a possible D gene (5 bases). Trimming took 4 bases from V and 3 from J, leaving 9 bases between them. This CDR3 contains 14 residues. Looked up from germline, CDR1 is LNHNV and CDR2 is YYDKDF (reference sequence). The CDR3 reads CATSTRTDTGELFF. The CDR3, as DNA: TGTGCCACCAGCACCCGGACTGACACCGGGGAGCTGTTTTTT.

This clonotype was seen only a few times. The CDR3 here is CASKTRGIETQYF. CDR3 nucleotide sequence: TGTGCCAGCAAGACGAGAGGAATAGAGACCCAGTACTTC. This sequence joins TRBV11-3 and TRBJ2-5; D gene ambiguous. With 7 bases removed from V and 4 bases from J, the gap between germline ends came to 13 bases. CDR1 SGHNT and CDR2 YENEEA come from the germline V gene. This CDR3 has 13 amino acids.

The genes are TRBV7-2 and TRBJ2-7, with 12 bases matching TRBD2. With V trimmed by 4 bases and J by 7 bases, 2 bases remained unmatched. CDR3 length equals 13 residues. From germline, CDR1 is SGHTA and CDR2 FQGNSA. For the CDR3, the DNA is TGTGCCAGCAGCTCAGGACTAGCGGGAGAGCAGTACTTC. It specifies CASSSGLAGEQYF.

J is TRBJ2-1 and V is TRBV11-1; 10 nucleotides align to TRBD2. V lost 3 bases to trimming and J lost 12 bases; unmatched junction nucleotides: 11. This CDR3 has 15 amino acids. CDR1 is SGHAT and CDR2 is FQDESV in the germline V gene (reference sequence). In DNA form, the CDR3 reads TGTGCCAGCAGCTTCCCTGGAGCGGGAGGGATTGGGCAGTTCTTC. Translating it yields CASSFPGAGGIGQFF.

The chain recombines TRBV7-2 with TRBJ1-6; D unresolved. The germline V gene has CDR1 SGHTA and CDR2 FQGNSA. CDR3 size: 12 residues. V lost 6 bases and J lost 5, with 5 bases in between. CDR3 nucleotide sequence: TGTGCCAGCAGGGATAATAATTCACCCCTCCACTTT. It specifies CASRDNNSPLHF.

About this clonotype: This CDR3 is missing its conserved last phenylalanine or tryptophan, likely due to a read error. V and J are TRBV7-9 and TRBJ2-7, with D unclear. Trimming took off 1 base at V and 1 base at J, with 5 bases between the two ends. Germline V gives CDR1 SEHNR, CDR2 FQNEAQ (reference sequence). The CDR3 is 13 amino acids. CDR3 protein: CASSLDQSYEQYL. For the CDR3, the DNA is TGTGCCAGCAGCTTAGACCAATCCTACGAGCAGTACCTC.

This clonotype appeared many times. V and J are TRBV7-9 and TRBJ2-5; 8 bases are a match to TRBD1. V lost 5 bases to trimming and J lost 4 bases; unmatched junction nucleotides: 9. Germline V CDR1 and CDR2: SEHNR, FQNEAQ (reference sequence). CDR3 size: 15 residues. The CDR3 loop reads CASSPLPGQGETQYF. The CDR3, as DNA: TGTGCCAGCAGCCCGCTCCCAGGACAGGGAGAGACCCAGTACTTC.